Below, 21 T cell receptor beta chains from the same sample are listed, as sequenced in a study of spatial heterogeneity in lung cancer. Time point described: blood at routine non-recurrence follow-up after resection. A single record per CDR3 protein comes from TCRdb applying MiXCR to the 5' RACE reads. The sample has around 32,000 distinct CDR3 sequences; more than 9% are singletons. The input for sequencing was PBMCs, taken at follow-up. The receptor source for this set is a female donor with early-stage non-small cell lung cancer.

This clonotype was seen a few times. The rearrangement uses TRBV7-2 and TRBJ1-2; 7 bases are shared with TRBD1. V was clipped by 2 bases and J by 6 bases; unmatched bases: 3. This CDR3 region has 13 residues. The germline CDR1 and CDR2 sequences are SGHTA and FQGNSA. In DNA, the CDR3 is TGTGCCAGCAGCTTAATAGGGGGCGATGGCTACACCTTC. Translating gives CASSLIGGDGYTF.

The chain joins TRBV24-1 to TRBJ2-2; D perhaps matches TRBD2 (6 bases). Trimming shortened V by 9 bases and J by 3 bases, and 16 bases separated the two germline ends. Germline V gives CDR1 KGHDR, CDR2 SFDVKD. This CDR3 comprises 15 residues. CDR3 DNA sequence: TGTGCCACCGGGCGGGACCGCAGCTACACCGGGGAGCTGTTTTTT. Protein product: CATGRDRSYTGELFF.

This clonotype was detected many times. J is TRBJ2-1 and V is TRBV29-1; D remains ambiguous. Trimming took 8 bases from V and 0 from J, leaving 11 bases between them. Germline CDR1 SQVTM, CDR2 ANQGSEA. The CDR3 runs to 13 residues. The CDR3 loop reads CSSGRRSYNEQFF. CDR3 bases: TGCAGCTCGGGCCGACGCTCCTACAATGAGCAGTTCTTC.

Many counts were recorded for this clonotype. The rearrangement joins TRBV13 to TRBJ1-1, with D perhaps TRBD1 (5 bases). V lost 4 bases to trimming and J lost 1 base, with 10 bases between them. Germline CDR1 is PRHDT and CDR2 is FYEKMQ (reference sequence). This CDR3 has 14 amino acids. This CDR3 reads CASSSKGKNTEAFF. In nucleotides, the CDR3 is TGTGCCAGCAGCTCGAAGGGGAAGAACACTGAAGCTTTCTTT. The whole variable domain, filled in from reference TRBV13 and TRBJ1-1, reads AAGVIQSPRHLIKEKRETATLKCYPIPRHDTVYWYQQGPGQDPQFLISFYEKMQSDKGSIPDRFSAQQFSDYHSELNMSSLELGDSALYFCASSSKGKNTEAFFGQGTRLTVV.

This clonotype turned up a few times. This rearrangement joins TRBV5-5 to TRBJ2-5; D remains ambiguous. Germline-derived CDR1 and CDR2 are SGHKS and YYEKEE (reference sequence). The V end was cut by 2 bases, the J end by 6 bases, with 29 bases between. The CDR3 contains 19 residues. Here the CDR3 reads CASSFGLDGRPPKGKTQYF. The DNA for the CDR3 is TGTGCCAGCAGCTTTGGGTTAGACGGTCGTCCCCCGAAAGGAAAGACCCAGTACTTC. Complete variable domain (other parts from reference TRBV5-5 and TRBJ2-5): DAGVTQSPTHLIKTRGQQVTLRCSPISGHKSVSWYQQVLGQGPQFIFQYYEKEERGRGNFPDRFSARQFPNYSSELNVNALLLGDSALYLCASSFGLDGRPPKGKTQYFGPGTRLLVL.

This clonotype was seen repeatedly, ten times or more. The chain has TRBV7-2 and TRBJ2-3, with D possibly matching TRBD2 (6 bases). V was cut by 4 bases and J by 1 base, with 15 bases left in between. The CDR3 is made up of 16 amino acids. Per the germline V gene, CDR1 is SGHTA and CDR2 is FQGNSA. The CDR3 DNA is TGTGCCAGCAGCTCCAACCCCGGGACTCGCACAGATACGCAGTATTTT. This translates into CASSSNPGTRTDTQYF. Combining the CDR3 with reference TRBV7-2 and TRBJ2-3 gives the whole variable domain GAGVSQSPSNKVTEKGKDVELRCDPISGHTALYWYRQSLGQGLEFLIYFQGNSAPDKSGLPSDRFSAERTGGSVSTLTIQRTQQEDSAVYLCASSSNPGTRTDTQYFGPGTRLTVL.

The CDR3 DNA reads TGTGCCAGCAGCGGGACAGGTGCGGCCCCCCAGCTGAACACTGAAGCTTTCTTT. It codes for CASSGTGAAPQLNTEAFF. The J gene is TRBJ1-1, the V gene TRBV27; 8 bases are shared with TRBD1. The CDR3 contains 18 residues. V lost 6 bases to trimming and J lost 0 bases; unmatched junction nucleotides: 15. Germline values: CDR1 MNHEY, CDR2 SMNVEV (reference sequence).

J is TRBJ2-1 and V is TRBV5-1, with D hard to call. With 5 bases removed from V and 3 bases from J, the gap between germline ends came to 12 bases. The CDR3 covers 14 residues. Germline V gene sequence: CDR1 SGHRS, CDR2 YFSETQ. The CDR3, as DNA: TGCGCCAGCAGTACCGGCCATCTCTACAATGAGCAGTTCTTC. Residues: CASSTGHLYNEQFF. Together with reference TRBV5-1 and TRBJ2-1, the CDR3 gives the full variable domain: KAGVTQTPRYLIKTRGQQVTLSCSPISGHRSVSWYQQTPGQGLQFLFEYFSETQRNKGNFPGRFSGRQFSNSRSEMNVSTLELGDSALYLCASSTGHLYNEQFFGPGTRLTVL.

This clonotype was seen many times. The chain is built from TRBV29-1 and TRBJ2-1, with 9 bases lining up with TRBD1. Germline V gene data show CDR1 as SQVTM and CDR2 as ANQGSEA. This CDR3 is 15 amino acids long. The ends lost 0 bases at V and 8 bases at J; junction bases unmatched: 8. As DNA, the CDR3 is TGCAGCGTTGAAGATCCGACGGACAGGGGCGATGAGCAGTTCTTC. This translates into CSVEDPTDRGDEQFF.

This clonotype was counted at least ten times. The chain combines TRBV18 with TRBJ2-3; no reliable D call. Germline CDR1 reads KGHSH; CDR2 reads LQKENI. The CDR3 has 11 amino acids. V was trimmed by 2 bases and J by 6 bases, leaving 3 bases between them. The CDR3 DNA follows: TGTGCCAGCTCACCAACGGATACGCAGTATTTT. This codes for CASSPTDTQYF.

This clonotype appeared once. A much larger clone differs by one base, so this may be a read error. This chain links TRBV7-2 with TRBJ1-2; TRBD1 is a possible D gene (6 bases). Germline V lookup: CDR1 SGHTA, CDR2 FQGNSA. This CDR3 comprises 13 residues. The chain's CDR3 is CVSSFSQGNGYTF. In nucleotides, the CDR3 is TGTGTCAGCAGCTTTTCACAGGGAAATGGCTACACCTTC.

This clonotype showed up just a few times. The rearrangement uses TRBV3-1 and TRBJ2-7; TRBD1 or TRBD2 may be the D gene (6 bases each). The CDR3 is 15 amino acids. Trimming removed 6 bases from V and 1 base from J, with 16 bases in between. Germline lookup yields CDR1 LGHDT and CDR2 YNNKEL (reference sequence). The CDR3, as DNA: TGTGCCAGCAGTGAGGGGGACTCAGGGTCCTACGAGCAGTACTTC. Amino acids: CASSEGDSGSYEQYF.

This clonotype came up a few times. The chain couples TRBV11-1 to TRBJ2-7; 8 positions agree with TRBD2. V lost 3 bases, J lost 3 bases, and 13 bases stayed unmatched. The germline V gene has CDR1 SGHAT and CDR2 FQDESV (reference sequence). This CDR3 is built from 17 residues. For the CDR3, the DNA is TGTGCCAGCAGCTTGGCACGATGGACTAGCAGGAGCTACGAGCAGTACTTC. This gives the protein CASSLARWTSRSYEQYF.

The chain is built from TRBV2 and TRBJ2-1; TRBD1 matches at 9 bases. This CDR3 spans 14 amino acids. The V segment lost 6 bases and the J segment 3 bases; nucleotides outside the gene matches: 3. CDR1 and CDR2 (germline): SNHLY, FYNNEI. The CDR3 here is CASSETGGYNEQFF. The CDR3 DNA reads TGTGCCAGCAGCGAGACAGGGGGCTACAATGAGCAGTTCTTC.

The V and J genes are TRBV6-5 and TRBJ1-4; D might be TRBD1 (5 bases). The V gene's germline CDR1 is MNHEY and CDR2 SVGAGI. The CDR3 has 13 residues. Trimming cost V 8 bases and J 7 bases, with 14 bases left between them. The CDR3 DNA sequence: TGTGCCAGCTGCAGGGTTGCAGGTGAAAAACTGTTTTTT. It codes for CASCRVAGEKLFF.

There are many counts of this clonotype. The V gene is TRBV12-3 or TRBV12-4, the J gene TRBJ2-3, with D perhaps matching TRBD1 (7 bases). This CDR3 has 14 amino acids. V gave up 4 bases and J gave up 9 bases, with 17 bases separating them. CDR3 nucleotide sequence: TGTGCCAGCAGTTGGGCCCAGGGGGGAAGAACGCAGTATTTT. It encodes CASSWAQGGRTQYF.

This clonotype has only a few counts. The chain carries TRBV5-1 and TRBJ2-2, with 12 bases that match TRBD1. This CDR3 has 17 amino acids. Germline CDR1 and CDR2: SGHRS and YFSETQ. With 1 base clipped from V and 3 bases from J, the junction kept 4 bases outside the gene matches. CDR3 loop: CASSLRDRGQHTGELFF. The CDR3 DNA is TGCGCCAGCAGCTTGAGGGACAGGGGGCAACACACCGGGGAGCTGTTTTTT.

There are many counts of this clonotype. V is TRBV9 and J is TRBJ1-1; D unresolved. The CDR3 covers 14 residues. The V gene lost 0 bases and the J gene lost 0 bases, with 6 bases spanning the gap. The V gene's germline CDR1 is SGDLS and CDR2 YYNGEE. This CDR3 reads CASSVGVMNTEAFF. CDR3 DNA sequence: TGTGCCAGCAGCGTAGGAGTCATGAACACTGAAGCTTTCTTT. Full variable domain (rest looked up from reference TRBV9 and TRBJ1-1): DSGVTQTPKHLITATGQRVTLRCSPRSGDLSVYWYQQSLDQGLQFLIQYYNGEERAKGNILERFSAQQFPDLHSELNLSSLELGDSALYFCASSVGVMNTEAFFGQGTRLTVV.

This clonotype was picked up many times. This chain links TRBV7-9 with TRBJ2-2; TRBD2 agrees at 10 bases. CDR1 and CDR2 (germline): SEHNR, FQNEAQ (reference sequence). The CDR3 totals 16 residues. With V trimmed by 5 bases and J by 3 bases, 6 bases remained unmatched. CDR3 sequence (DNA): TGTGCCAGCAGCCGGCTAGCGGGGGTCCACACCGGGGAGCTGTTTTTT. Amino acids: CASSRLAGVHTGELFF.

The table lists this clonotype with many counts. V gene TRBV28 combines with J gene TRBJ2-1; 7 nucleotides align to TRBD1. Trimming cost V 8 bases and J 15 bases; bases outside gene matches: 13. Germline V gives CDR1 MDHEN, CDR2 SYDVKM. The CDR3 sequence is 12 residues long. Here the CDR3 DNA reads TGTGCCAGCCGCTCGACACAGGGGCAAGGGTTCTTC. It specifies CASRSTQGQGFF.

This clonotype was picked up many times. This rearrangement joins TRBV4-2 to TRBJ2-1; no clear D. CDR3 size: 14 residues. CDR1 is LGHNA, CDR2 YNFKEQ, per germline. V shed 0 bases and J shed 7 bases, with 10 bases lying between them. CDR3 DNA: TGTGCCAGCAGCCAAGATCCCCTTGGGAATGAGCAGTTCTTC. Protein: CASSQDPLGNEQFF.